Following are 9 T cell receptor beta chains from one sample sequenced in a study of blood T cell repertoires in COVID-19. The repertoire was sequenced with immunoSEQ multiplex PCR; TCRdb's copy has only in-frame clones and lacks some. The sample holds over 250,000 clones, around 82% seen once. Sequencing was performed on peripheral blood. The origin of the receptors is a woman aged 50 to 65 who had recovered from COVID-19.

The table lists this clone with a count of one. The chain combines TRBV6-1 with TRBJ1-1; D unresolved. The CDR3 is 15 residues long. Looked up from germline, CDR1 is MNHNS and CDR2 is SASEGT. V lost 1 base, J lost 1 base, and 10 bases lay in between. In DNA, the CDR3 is TGTGCCAGCAGTGAAGTAGTGGGCAGGAACACTGAAGCTTTCTTT. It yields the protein CASSEVVGRNTEAFF.

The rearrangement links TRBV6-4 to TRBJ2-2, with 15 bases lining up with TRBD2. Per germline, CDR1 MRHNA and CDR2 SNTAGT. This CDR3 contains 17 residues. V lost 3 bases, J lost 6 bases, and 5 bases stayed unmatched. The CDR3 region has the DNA TGTGCCAGCAGTGAAGGTGGGACTAGCGGGAGGCCCGGGGAGCTGTTTTTT. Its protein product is CASSEGGTSGRPGELFF.

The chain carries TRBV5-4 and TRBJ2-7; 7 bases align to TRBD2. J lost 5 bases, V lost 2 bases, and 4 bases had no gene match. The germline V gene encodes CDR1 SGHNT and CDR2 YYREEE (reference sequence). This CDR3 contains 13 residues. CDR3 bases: TGTGCCAGCAGCTTAAAGGGAGGGAACGAGCAGTACTTC. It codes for CASSLKGGNEQYF.

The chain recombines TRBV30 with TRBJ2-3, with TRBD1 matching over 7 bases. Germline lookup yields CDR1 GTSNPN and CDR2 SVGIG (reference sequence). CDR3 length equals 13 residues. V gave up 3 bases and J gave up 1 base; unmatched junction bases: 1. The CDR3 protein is CAWRTGGTDTQYF. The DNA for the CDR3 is TGTGCCTGGAGAACAGGGGGCACAGATACGCAGTATTTT.

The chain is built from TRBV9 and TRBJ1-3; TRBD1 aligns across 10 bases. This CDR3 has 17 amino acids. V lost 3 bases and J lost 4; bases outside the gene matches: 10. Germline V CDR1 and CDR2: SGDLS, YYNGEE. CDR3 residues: CASSARTGTGEGNTIYF. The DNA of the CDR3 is TGTGCCAGCAGCGCGAGAACCGGGACAGGGGAAGGAAACACCATATATTTT.

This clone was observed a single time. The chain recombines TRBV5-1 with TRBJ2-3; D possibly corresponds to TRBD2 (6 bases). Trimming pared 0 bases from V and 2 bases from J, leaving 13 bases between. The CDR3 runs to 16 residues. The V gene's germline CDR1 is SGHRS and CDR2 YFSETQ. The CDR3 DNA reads TGCGCCAGCAGCTTGGGGGCTAGCGACTACACAGATACGCAGTATTTT. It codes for CASSLGASDYTDTQYF.

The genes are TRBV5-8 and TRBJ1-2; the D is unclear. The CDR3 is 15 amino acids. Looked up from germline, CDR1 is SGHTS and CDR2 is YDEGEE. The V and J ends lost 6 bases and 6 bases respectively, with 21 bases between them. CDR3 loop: CASTLSSFSANGYTF. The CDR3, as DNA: TGTGCCAGCACCCTTTCTTCGTTCAGTGCAAATGGCTACACCTTC.

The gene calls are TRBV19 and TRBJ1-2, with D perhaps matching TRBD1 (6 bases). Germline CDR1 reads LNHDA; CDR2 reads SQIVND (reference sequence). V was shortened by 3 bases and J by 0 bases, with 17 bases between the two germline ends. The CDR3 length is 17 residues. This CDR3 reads CASSIARGRSTNYGYTF. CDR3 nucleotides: TGTGCCAGTAGTATTGCCAGGGGACGGAGTACTAACTATGGCTACACCTTC.

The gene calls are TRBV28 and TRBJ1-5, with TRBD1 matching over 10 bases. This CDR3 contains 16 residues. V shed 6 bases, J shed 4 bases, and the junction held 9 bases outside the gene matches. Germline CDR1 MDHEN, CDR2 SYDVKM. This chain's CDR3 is CASSPPPGQGNQPQHF. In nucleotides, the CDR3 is TGTGCCAGCAGCCCACCACCGGGACAGGGGAATCAGCCCCAGCATTTT.